Below are 6 T cell receptor beta chains sequenced from a single sample in a study of T cell responses to AZD1222 COVID-19 vaccine. Profiled with immunoSEQ multiplex PCR; TCRdb holds only in-frame clones, not every one. In the table there are around 200,000 clones, 88% of which are singletons. The sequencing used peripheral blood, collected on day 0 of AZD1222 vaccination. The receptors were gathered from an adult in good health.

The chain combines TRBV9 with TRBJ2-7, with D perhaps given as TRBD1 or TRBD2 (5 bases each). This CDR3 has 15 residues. Germline-derived CDR1 and CDR2 are SGDLS and YYNGEE. The germline V and J ends were trimmed by 4 bases and 2 bases, with 16 bases remaining between them. The CDR3 protein is CASSPWDAPTYEQYF. The CDR3 coding sequence is TGTGCCAGCAGCCCCTGGGACGCCCCGACCTACGAGCAGTACTTC.

This clone has only one observation. J is TRBJ1-4 and V is TRBV28; no clear D gene. Looked up from germline, CDR1 is MDHEN and CDR2 is SYDVKM. V lost 8 bases, J lost 7 bases, and 14 bases lay in between. The CDR3 consists of 13 residues. The CDR3 loop reads CASGPGGSEKLFF. The CDR3 nucleotides are TGTGCCAGCGGCCCTGGAGGGTCTGAAAAACTGTTTTTT.

This rearrangement joins TRBV30 to TRBJ1-3; D is unresolved. V was trimmed by 1 base and J by 8 bases, leaving 6 bases between them. Germline loops: CDR1 GTSNPN, CDR2 SVGIG (reference sequence). The CDR3 loop spans 11 amino acids. CDR3 coding DNA: TGTGCCTGGAGTGAGAGGGACACCATATATTTT. Translated: CAWSERDTIYF.

The rearrangement joins TRBV6-5 to TRBJ1-3; D might be TRBD1 (5 bases). Germline V CDR1 and CDR2: MNHEY, SVGAGI. This CDR3 is 15 amino acids long. Deletions cut 4 bases from V and 7 bases from J, with 17 bases between. This chain's CDR3 is CASSLGRGAENTIYF. The CDR3, as DNA: TGTGCCAGCAGTTTGGGGCGAGGAGCGGAGAACACCATATATTTT.

The chain links TRBV9 to TRBJ2-7, with unresolved D. Trimming took 0 bases from V and 4 from J, leaving 14 bases between them. Per germline, CDR1 SGDLS and CDR2 YYNGEE. The length of the CDR3 is 15 residues. The DNA of the CDR3 is TGTGCCAGCAGCGTAGATCAGTCTCCAACTTACGAGCAGTACTTC. Translated: CASSVDQSPTYEQYF. Based on the CDR3 plus reference TRBV9 and TRBJ2-7, the full variable domain is DSGVTQTPKHLITATGQRVTLRCSPRSGDLSVYWYQQSLDQGLQFLIQYYNGEERAKGNILERFSAQQFPDLHSELNLSSLELGDSALYFCASSVDQSPTYEQYFGPGTRLTVT.

The rearrangement links TRBV5-4 to TRBJ2-1; tentatively, D is TRBD1 or TRBD2 (5 bases each). Germline CDR1 and CDR2: SGHNT and YYREEE (reference sequence). This CDR3 contains 16 residues. Trimming shortened V by 3 bases and J by 5 bases, and 18 bases separated the two germline ends. The CDR3 DNA reads as TGTGCCAGCAGCTCCAAGTTACGGGACCTGCACAATGAGCAGTTCTTC. Protein: CASSSKLRDLHNEQFF. Based on the CDR3 plus reference TRBV5-4 and TRBJ2-1, the full variable domain is ETGVTQSPTHLIKTRGQQVTLRCSSQSGHNTVSWYQQALGQGPQFIFQYYREEENGRGNFPPRFSGLQFPNYSSELNVNALELDDSALYLCASSSKLRDLHNEQFFGPGTRLTVL.